A selection of T cell receptor beta chains follows, all from one sample in a study of T cells in Graves' hyperthyroidism and ophthalmopathy. TCRdb passed the multiplex PCR reads through MiXCR, listing each CDR3 protein once. The table records 450,000 to 700,000 distinct CDR3 sequences, around 45% of them present only once. Material for sequencing was peripheral blood or thyroid tissue (not recorded which). These receptors came from an adult woman with Graves' disease, either hyperthyroidism or ophthalmopathy (not recorded which). Each CDR3 is given with its conserved first and last residue. The order of the fields is D gene, J gene, clone size, V gene, CDR3 DNA, CDR3 protein. The D gene is left open where the match is weak. Rows may omit the clone size; those that give it use once, few, many or a size class.

TRBD1 TRBJ1-2 - TRBV10-3 TGTGCCAGCAGGAAGCCACGGGGACAGGCTAACTATGGCTACACCTTC CASRKPRGQANYGYTF
TRBD1 TRBJ2-2 many TRBV20-1 TGCAGTGCCCACCTTTGGGGACAGAGCACCGGGGAGCTGTTTTTT CSAHLWGQSTGELFF
- TRBJ1-2 - TRBV9 TGTGCCAGCAGCCCATGGGTCGGAAACACCTTC CASSPWVGNTF
- TRBJ1-5 few TRBV7-6 TGTGCCAGCAGCCGAGAGGGCAGGGAAGGTCAGCCCCAGCATTTT CASSREGREGQPQHF
- TRBJ1-5 many TRBV6-1 TGTGCCACTAGGGCAGAGTATCCCAATCAGCCCCAGCATTTT CATRAEYPNQPQHF
- TRBJ1-6 few TRBV12-3/TRBV12-4 TGTGCCAGCGCCGGGACACCTAATTCACCCCTCCACTTT CASAGTPNSPLHF
TRBD1 TRBJ2-5 - TRBV15 TGTGCCACCAGCATTTACGGACAGGGCAATCAGCCCCAGTACTTC CATSIYGQGNQPQYF
TRBD1 TRBJ1-2 - TRBV15 TGTGCCACCAGCAGAGACCAAAGGGACAGTCTTTTAAACTATGGCTACACCTTC CATSRDQRDSLLNYGYTF
- TRBJ1-2 many TRBV4-1 TGCGCCAGCAGCCAAGAGTTTGGGCCTAACTATGGCTACACCTTC CASSQEFGPNYGYTF
- TRBJ2-5 - TRBV7-9 TGTGCCAGCAGCTTCGGACCCGAGGTGGAGACCCAGTACTTC CASSFGPEVETQYF
TRBD2 TRBJ2-5 - TRBV11-2 TGTGCCAGCAGCTTAGTAGCGGGGGGCCTAGAGACCCAGTACTTC CASSLVAGGLETQYF
- TRBJ1-1 many TRBV11-2 TGTGCCAGCAGCCCCGGGGACCTGGGGGAACTTGAAGCTTTCTTT CASSPGDLGELEAFF
TRBD1 TRBJ1-1 - TRBV7-2 TGTGCCAGCAGCGGGACAGGGGGTACTTCGAACACTGAAGCTTTCTTT CASSGTGGTSNTEAFF
TRBD2 TRBJ2-7 many TRBV7-9 TGTGCCAGCAGCTTACTAGCGGGAGCCGCCTACGAGCAGTACTTC CASSLLAGAAYEQYF
- TRBJ1-5 - TRBV19 TGTGCCAGTAGTGAAAAAGACAGAGTCTATAGCAATCAGCCCCAGCATTTT CASSEKDRVYSNQPQHF
TRBD2 TRBJ2-7 many TRBV7-2 TGTGCCAGCAGCTTAGGGGGAGGGATCTCCTACGAGCAGTACTTC CASSLGGGISYEQYF
TRBD1 TRBJ2-7 - TRBV5-1 TGCGCCAGCAGCTTTTCGGGACAGGGTTTCGACGAGCAGTACTTC CASSFSGQGFDEQYF
- TRBJ1-6 many TRBV4-2 TGTGCCAGCAGCCAAGAACTCAGTTATTCACCCCTCCACTTT CASSQELSYSPLHF
TRBD1 TRBJ2-7 - TRBV19 TGTGCCAGTAGTCCTAGGACAGGGGATTTTGGCGAGCAGTACTTC CASSPRTGDFGEQYF
- TRBJ2-5 - TRBV29-1 TGCAGCGCGAATATGCGGGACTGGGATCAAGAGACCCAGTACTTC CSANMRDWDQETQYF
- TRBJ1-6 - TRBV11-2 TGTGCCAGCAGCTTTTACAGGGACCACTATAATTCACCCCTCCACTTT CASSFYRDHYNSPLHF
- TRBJ1-5 many TRBV4-1 TGCGCCAGCAGCCAGGGCATCCTGGCTGGCAATCAGCCCCAGCATTTT CASSQGILAGNQPQHF
TRBD2 TRBJ2-6 many TRBV7-9 TGTGCCAGCAGACCTACCCTCGGGGGGTCTGGGGCCAACGTCCTGACTTTC CASRPTLGGSGANVLTF
- TRBJ1-2 - TRBV20-1 TGCAGTGCTAGTACCAGACACTATGGCTACACCTTC CSASTRHYGYTF
- TRBJ1-2 - TRBV12-3/TRBV12-4 TGTGCCAGCAGTTTAGACGGAGGGGATGGCTACACCTTC CASSLDGGDGYTF
- TRBJ2-3 once TRBV9 TGTGCCAGCAGCGTAGAGCGCGCTAGCACAGATACGCAGTATTTT CASSVERASTDTQYF
TRBD1 TRBJ1-2 few TRBV10-2 TGCGCCAGCAGTGAAGACAGGGGAAAGTATAGCTACACCTTC CASSEDRGKYSYTF
- TRBJ2-6 - TRBV6-1 TGTGCCACCTTCCCTGGGGCCAACGTCCTGACTTTC CATFPGANVLTF
- TRBJ2-2 many TRBV7-3 TGTGCCAGCAGCTTAGCCGGGGGAATACTGGGCGGGGAGCTGTTTTTT CASSLAGGILGGELFF
- TRBJ2-7 many TRBV7-9 TGTGCCAGCAGCTACCGCTCCTACGAGCAGTACTTC CASSYRSYEQYF
- TRBJ1-4 - TRBV4-2 TGTGCCAGCAGCCAAGATCTGCAGGGCTACGAAAAACTGTTTTTT CASSQDLQGYEKLFF
TRBD1 TRBJ1-6 few TRBV7-8 TGTGCCAGCAGCTTAGCCCAGAGGACCTCGACAGGGCGTCATTCACCCCTCCACTTT CASSLAQRTSTGRHSPLHF
TRBD2 TRBJ2-7 - TRBV30 TGTGCCTGGAGTCCCGGGGGGAACTACGAGCAGTACTTC CAWSPGGNYEQYF
TRBD1 TRBJ1-1 few TRBV5-1 TGCGCCAGCAGCTACGGGACAGGGGGTGCTGAAGCTTTCTTT CASSYGTGGAEAFF
TRBD1 TRBJ1-1 many TRBV5-1 TGCGCCAGCAGCTCGATACCAGGGGGGAGAGACACTGAAGCTTTCTTT CASSSIPGGRDTEAFF
- TRBJ1-2 - TRBV10-3 TGTGCCATCGGACCGAGGGGCTATGGCTACACCTTC CAIGPRGYGYTF
- TRBJ2-7 many TRBV10-3 TGTGCCATCAGTACGGGGGTGATTGAGGGCCCCTACGAGCAGTACTTC CAISTGVIEGPYEQYF
- TRBJ2-5 - TRBV20-1 TGCAGTGCCGGGACACATCAAGAGACCCAGTACTTC CSAGTHQETQYF
- TRBJ2-7 many TRBV11-2 TGTGCCAGCAGGTTCTTCGAGGGAAGCTCCTACGAGCAGTACTTC CASRFFEGSSYEQYF
- TRBJ1-2 many TRBV15 TGTGCCACCAGCAGAGATCGGGTCGGAGGCTATGGCTACACCTTC CATSRDRVGGYGYTF
TRBD1 TRBJ2-7 many TRBV29-1 TGCAGCGCCCAGACAGGGTTGGGGAAATACGAGCAGTACTTC CSAQTGLGKYEQYF